Below, 7 T cell receptor beta chains from the same sample are listed, as sequenced in a study of neurological immune-mediated disorders (dated by TCRdb to between 2017 and 2020). The library was made by 5' RACE. This sample was sequenced with an Illumina HiSeq 2500. In TCRdb, the public reads were trimmed at Q25 with fastp and aligned with MiXCR, with productive beta chains retained. All rows with the same CDR3 protein become a single entry with the most common DNA and genes. The sample records over 45,000 distinct CDR3 sequences, approximately 6.2% of which are singletons. Jointly, the top ten make up less than 1.5% of the sample. Sequences were obtained from CD4+ T cells from blood. Receptors were obtained from a woman under 30 with multiple sclerosis.

This clonotype is medium-sized by share. CDR3 protein: CASSYRGGRNEQFF. CDR3 nucleotides: TGTGCCAGCAGTTATAGGGGCGGGAGAAATGAGCAGTTCTTC. This chain uses TRBV27 with TRBJ2-1; TRBD2 matches at 7 bases. This CDR3 has 14 residues. CDR1 and CDR2 (germline): MNHEY, SMNVEV (reference sequence). V lost 4 bases to trimming and J lost 7 bases; unmatched junction nucleotides: 7.

The table lists this clonotype with many counts. The DNA of the CDR3 is TGTGCCATCAGTGAGTCAACCCAACAGGGGAAAGGCTACACCTTC. It specifies CAISESTQQGKGYTF. The V call is TRBV10-3, the J call TRBJ1-2; TRBD1 aligns across 7 bases. Germline V gene sequence: CDR1 ENHRY, CDR2 SYGVKD. This CDR3 has 15 residues. V dropped 0 bases and J dropped 8; count of bases not matched to a gene: 9.

This clonotype was recorded at least ten times. The chain is built from TRBV6-2 or TRBV6-3 and TRBJ1-5; no clear D gene. The CDR3 is 14 residues long. The germline V and J ends were trimmed by 7 bases and 3 bases, with 13 bases remaining between them. The germline gives CDR1 MNHEY, CDR2 SVGEGT. CDR3 nucleotides: TGTGCCAGCACCAATCCGGGGTTCAATCAGCCCCAGCATTTT. Its protein product is CASTNPGFNQPQHF.

This clonotype was seen ten or more times. The gene calls are TRBV28 and TRBJ2-4; weak D call: TRBD2 (5 bases). CDR3 length: 19 amino acids. In germline, CDR1 is MDHEN, CDR2 SYDVKM. Trimming removed 3 bases at V and 2 bases at J, with 23 bases between. CDR3 nucleotide sequence: TGTGCCAGCAGTTTTTGGCGGGTCGTACACCTCCTAACCAAAAACATTCAGTACTTC. This gives the protein CASSFWRVVHLLTKNIQYF.

This clonotype was found many times. This chain links TRBV29-1 with TRBJ2-4; 8 bases are shared with TRBD2. V lost 6 bases and J lost 0; bases outside the gene matches: 7. Germline CDR1 reads SQVTM; CDR2 reads ANQGSEA. The CDR3 sequence is 15 residues long. CDR3 sequence reads: CSVSTSGIAKNIQYF. The CDR3, as DNA: TGCAGCGTCAGTACTAGCGGTATAGCCAAAAACATTCAGTACTTC.

This clonotype was recorded many times. The chain carries TRBV12-3 or TRBV12-4 and TRBJ1-5; D may be TRBD1 (6 bases). The CDR3 is made up of 14 amino acids. Trimming pared 3 bases from V and 7 bases from J, leaving 13 bases between. The CDR3 protein is CASSLRGGGQPQHF. The DNA of the CDR3 is TGTGCCAGCAGTTTGAGGGGGGGAGGACAGCCCCAGCATTTT.

The table lists this clonotype with many counts. J is TRBJ2-1 and V is TRBV12-5; 10 bases are a match to TRBD2. The junction had 8 bases not matched to a gene; V was cut back by 5 bases and J by 4 bases. CDR1 is LGHNT and CDR2 is FRNRAP in the germline V gene. CDR3 size: 16 residues. The DNA of the CDR3 is TGTGCTAGTGGTCCCGAGACTAGCGGGTCTTACAATGAGCAGTTCTTC. It yields the protein CASGPETSGSYNEQFF.